These 2 T cell receptor beta chains share one sample of origin, sequenced in a study of blood T cell repertoires in COVID-19. Sequencing used immunoSEQ multiplex PCR; TCRdb keeps in-frame clones, though not all of them. The table records 30,000 to 35,000 clones, roughly four fifths of them present only once. The source material was peripheral blood. The receptors stem from a man older than 75 with active or convalescent COVID-19.

This sequence joins TRBV7-9 and TRBJ2-2; 9 bases are a match to TRBD2. The CDR3 totals 15 residues. V was clipped by 3 bases and J by 6 bases; unmatched bases: 5. CDR1 is SEHNR, CDR2 FQNEAQ, per germline (reference sequence). The CDR3 coding sequence is TGTGCCAGCAGCTTGGCGGGAGGGCCTTCCGGGGAGCTGTTTTTT. This translates into CASSLAGGPSGELFF.

The rearrangement uses TRBV15 and TRBJ1-5, with 7 bases that match TRBD1. Germline V gives CDR1 LNHNV, CDR2 YYDKDF (reference sequence). V was pared by 0 bases and J by 6 bases, with 5 bases of the junction left unmatched. The length of the CDR3 is 15 residues. This chain's CDR3 is CATSRDRGSPQPQHF. The CDR3 nucleotides are TGTGCCACCAGCAGAGACAGGGGGTCCCCTCAGCCCCAGCATTTT.